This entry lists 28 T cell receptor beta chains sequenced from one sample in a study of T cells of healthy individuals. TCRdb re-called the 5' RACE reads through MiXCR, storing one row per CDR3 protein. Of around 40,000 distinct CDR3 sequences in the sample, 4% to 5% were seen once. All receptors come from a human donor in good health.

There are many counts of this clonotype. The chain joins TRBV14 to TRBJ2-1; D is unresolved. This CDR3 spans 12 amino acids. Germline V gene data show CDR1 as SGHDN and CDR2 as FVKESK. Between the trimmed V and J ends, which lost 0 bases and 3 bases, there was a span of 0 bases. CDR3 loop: CASSQDYNEQFF. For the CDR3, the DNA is TGTGCCAGCAGCCAAGACTACAATGAGCAGTTCTTC.

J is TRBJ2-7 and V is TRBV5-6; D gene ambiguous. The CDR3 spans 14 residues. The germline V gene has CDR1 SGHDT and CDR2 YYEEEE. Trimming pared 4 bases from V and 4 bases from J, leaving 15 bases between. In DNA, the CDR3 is TGTGCCAGCAGCCCCGGTGACCTGGGGTACGAGCAGTACTTC. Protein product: CASSPGDLGYEQYF.

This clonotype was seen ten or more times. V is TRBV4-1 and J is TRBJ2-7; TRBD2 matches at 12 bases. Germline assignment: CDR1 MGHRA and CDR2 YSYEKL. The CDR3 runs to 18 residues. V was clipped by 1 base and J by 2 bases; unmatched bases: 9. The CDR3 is CASSQVTAGLAGPYEQYF. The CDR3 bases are TGCGCCAGCAGCCAAGTGACAGCGGGACTAGCGGGCCCCTACGAGCAGTACTTC.

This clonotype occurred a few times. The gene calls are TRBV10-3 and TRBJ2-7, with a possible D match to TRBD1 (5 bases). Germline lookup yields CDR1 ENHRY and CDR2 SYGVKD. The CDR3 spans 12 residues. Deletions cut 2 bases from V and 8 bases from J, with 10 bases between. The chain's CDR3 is CAISEVTEQQYF. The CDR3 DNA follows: TGTGCCATCAGTGAGGTGACAGAGCAGCAGTACTTC.

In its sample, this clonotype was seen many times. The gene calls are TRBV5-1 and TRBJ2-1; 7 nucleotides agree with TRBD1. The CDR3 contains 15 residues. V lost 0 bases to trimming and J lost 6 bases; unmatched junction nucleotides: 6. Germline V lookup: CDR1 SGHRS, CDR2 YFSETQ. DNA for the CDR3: TGCGCCAGCAGCTTGGCCGACAGGGATACCAATGAGCAGTTCTTC. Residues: CASSLADRDTNEQFF.

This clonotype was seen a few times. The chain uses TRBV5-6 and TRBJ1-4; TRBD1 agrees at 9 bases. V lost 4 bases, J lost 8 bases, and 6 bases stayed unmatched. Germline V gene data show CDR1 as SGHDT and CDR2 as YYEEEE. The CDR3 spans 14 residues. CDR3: CASSLRTGAEKLFF. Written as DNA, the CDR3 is TGTGCCAGCAGCCTCCGGACAGGGGCCGAAAAACTGTTTTTT.

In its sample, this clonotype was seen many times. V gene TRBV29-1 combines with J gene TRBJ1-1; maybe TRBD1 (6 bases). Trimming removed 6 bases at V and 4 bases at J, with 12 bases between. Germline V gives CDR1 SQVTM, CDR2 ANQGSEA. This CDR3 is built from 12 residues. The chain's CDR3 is CSVRQGTTEAFF. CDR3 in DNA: TGCAGCGTACGCCAGGGGACCACTGAAGCTTTCTTT.

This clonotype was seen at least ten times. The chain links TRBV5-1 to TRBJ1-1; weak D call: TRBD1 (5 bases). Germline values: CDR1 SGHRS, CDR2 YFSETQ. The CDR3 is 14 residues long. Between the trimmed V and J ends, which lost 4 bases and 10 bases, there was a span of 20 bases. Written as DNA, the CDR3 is TGCGCCAGCAGCCCCTTCTTAGACAGATCGACAGCTTTCTTT. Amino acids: CASSPFLDRSTAFF.

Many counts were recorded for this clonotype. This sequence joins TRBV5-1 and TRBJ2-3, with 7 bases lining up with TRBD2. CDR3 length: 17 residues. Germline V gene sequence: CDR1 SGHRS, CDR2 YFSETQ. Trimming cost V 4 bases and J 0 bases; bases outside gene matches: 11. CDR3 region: CASSLGTTHFSTDTQYF. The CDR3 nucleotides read TGCGCCAGCAGCCTGGGGACTACCCATTTTAGCACAGATACGCAGTATTTT.

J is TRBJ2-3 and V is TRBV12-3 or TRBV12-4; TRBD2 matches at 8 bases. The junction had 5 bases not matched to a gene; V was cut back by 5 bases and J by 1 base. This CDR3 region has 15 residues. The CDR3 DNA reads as TGTGCCAGCAGTCCCCAGACTAGCGGCACAGATACGCAGTATTTT. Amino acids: CASSPQTSGTDTQYF.

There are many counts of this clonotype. As DNA, the CDR3 is TGTGCCACCAGCAGAAGGCAGGGTAGCACAGATACGCAGTATTTT. Translation gives CATSRRQGSTDTQYF. The gene calls are TRBV15 and TRBJ2-3; a weak D match, TRBD1 (5 bases). The CDR3 runs 15 residues. In germline, CDR1 is LNHNV, CDR2 YYDKDF (reference sequence). V was trimmed by 2 bases and J by 0 bases, leaving 9 bases between them.

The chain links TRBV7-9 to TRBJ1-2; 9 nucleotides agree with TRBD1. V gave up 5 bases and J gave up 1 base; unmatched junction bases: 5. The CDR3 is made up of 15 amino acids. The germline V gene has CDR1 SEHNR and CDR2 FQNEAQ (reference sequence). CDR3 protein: CASSPDRGYNYGYTF. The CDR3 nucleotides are TGTGCCAGCAGCCCTGACAGGGGGTATAACTATGGCTACACCTTC. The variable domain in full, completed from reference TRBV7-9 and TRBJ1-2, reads DTGVSQNPRHKITKRGQNVTFRCDPISEHNRLYWYRQTLGQGPEFLTYFQNEAQLEKSRLLSDRFSAERPKGSFSTLEIQRTEQGDSAMYLCASSPDRGYNYGYTFGSGTRLTVV.

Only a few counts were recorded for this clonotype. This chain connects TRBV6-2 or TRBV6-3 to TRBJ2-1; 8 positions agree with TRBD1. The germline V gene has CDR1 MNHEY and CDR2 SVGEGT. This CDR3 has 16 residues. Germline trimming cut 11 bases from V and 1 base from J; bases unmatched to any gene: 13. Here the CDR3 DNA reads TGTGCCGTCATGACAGGGGATTATCTTTCCTACAATGAGCAGTTCTTC. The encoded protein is CAVMTGDYLSYNEQFF.

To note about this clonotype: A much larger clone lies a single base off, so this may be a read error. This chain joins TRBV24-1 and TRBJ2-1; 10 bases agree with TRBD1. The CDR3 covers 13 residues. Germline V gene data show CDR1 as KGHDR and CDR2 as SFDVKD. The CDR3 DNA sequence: TGTGACCTTCCTGGGACAGGGGATAATGAGCAGTCCTTC. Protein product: CDLPGTGDNEQSF.

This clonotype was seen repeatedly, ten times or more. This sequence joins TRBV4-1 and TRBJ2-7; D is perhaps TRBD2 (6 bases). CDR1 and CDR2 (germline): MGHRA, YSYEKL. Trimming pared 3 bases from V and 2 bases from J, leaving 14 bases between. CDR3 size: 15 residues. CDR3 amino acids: CASSQGGYGAYEQYF. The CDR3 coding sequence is TGCGCCAGCAGCCAGGGAGGCTACGGGGCCTACGAGCAGTACTTC.

The CDR3 DNA is TGTGCCAGCAGTGCGGCTCAGAGACGTGAAGGCTACACCTTC. It yields the protein CASSAAQRREGYTF. The chain carries TRBV2 and TRBJ1-2; no firm D call. Germline CDR1 reads SNHLY; CDR2 reads FYNNEI. V lost 4 bases and J 8 bases, leaving 17 bases between the germline ends. The CDR3 extends over 14 amino acids.

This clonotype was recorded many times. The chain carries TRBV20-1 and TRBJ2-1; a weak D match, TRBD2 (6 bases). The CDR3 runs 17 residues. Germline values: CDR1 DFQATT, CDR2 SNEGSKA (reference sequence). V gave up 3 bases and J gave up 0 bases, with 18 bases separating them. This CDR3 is CSARRPSARSSYNEQFF. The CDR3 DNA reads TGCAGTGCTAGGCGGCCTAGCGCCCGAAGCTCCTACAATGAGCAGTTCTTC.

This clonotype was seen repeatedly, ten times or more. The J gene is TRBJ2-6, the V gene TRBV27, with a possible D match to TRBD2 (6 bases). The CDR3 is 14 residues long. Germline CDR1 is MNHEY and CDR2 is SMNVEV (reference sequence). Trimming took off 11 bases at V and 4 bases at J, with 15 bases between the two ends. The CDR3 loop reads CASGEVSGANVLTF. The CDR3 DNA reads TGTGCCTCTGGGGAGGTGTCCGGGGCCAACGTCCTGACTTTC.

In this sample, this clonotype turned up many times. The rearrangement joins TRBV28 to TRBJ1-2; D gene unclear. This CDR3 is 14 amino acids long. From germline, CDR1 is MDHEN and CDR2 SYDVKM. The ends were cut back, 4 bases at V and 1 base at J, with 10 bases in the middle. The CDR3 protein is CASSYPEGNYGYTF. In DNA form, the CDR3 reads TGTGCCAGCAGTTACCCAGAGGGTAACTATGGCTACACCTTC.

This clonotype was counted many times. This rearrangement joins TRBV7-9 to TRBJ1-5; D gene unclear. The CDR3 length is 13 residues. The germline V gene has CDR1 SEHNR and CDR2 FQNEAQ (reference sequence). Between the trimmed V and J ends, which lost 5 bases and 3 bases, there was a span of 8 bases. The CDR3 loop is CASSPSHNQPQHF. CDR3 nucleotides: TGTGCCAGCAGCCCAAGCCACAATCAGCCCCAGCATTTT.

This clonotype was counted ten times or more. The chain's CDR3 is CASKAGGGREQYF. In nucleotides, the CDR3 is TGTGCCAGCAAGGCAGGGGGCGGAAGGGAGCAGTACTTC. The chain couples TRBV3-1 to TRBJ2-7; TRBD1 matches 8 bases. The V gene's germline CDR1 is LGHDT and CDR2 YNNKEL (reference sequence). After removal of 7 bases from V and 7 bases from J, the junction contained 9 bases not matched to a gene. The length of the CDR3 is 13 residues.

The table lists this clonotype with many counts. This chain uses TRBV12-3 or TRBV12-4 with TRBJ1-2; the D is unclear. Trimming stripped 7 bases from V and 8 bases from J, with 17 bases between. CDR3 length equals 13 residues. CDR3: CASTPREGSGYTF. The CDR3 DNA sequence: TGTGCCAGCACCCCCCGGGAGGGAAGCGGCTACACCTTC.

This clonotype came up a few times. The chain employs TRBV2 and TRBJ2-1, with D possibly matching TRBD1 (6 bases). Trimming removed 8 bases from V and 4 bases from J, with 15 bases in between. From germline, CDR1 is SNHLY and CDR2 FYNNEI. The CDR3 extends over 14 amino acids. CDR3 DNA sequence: TGTGCCAGCGGCGGCAGGGGATATTACAATGAGCAGTTCTTC. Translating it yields CASGGRGYYNEQFF.

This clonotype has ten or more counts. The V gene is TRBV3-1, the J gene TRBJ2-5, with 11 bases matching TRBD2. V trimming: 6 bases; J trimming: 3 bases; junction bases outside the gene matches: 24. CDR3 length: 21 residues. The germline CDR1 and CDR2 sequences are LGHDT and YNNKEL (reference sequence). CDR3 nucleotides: TGTGCCAGCAGTCCAAAACAAGGCCGACTAGCGGGGACACAGATAGAAGAGACCCAGTACTTC. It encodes CASSPKQGRLAGTQIEETQYF.

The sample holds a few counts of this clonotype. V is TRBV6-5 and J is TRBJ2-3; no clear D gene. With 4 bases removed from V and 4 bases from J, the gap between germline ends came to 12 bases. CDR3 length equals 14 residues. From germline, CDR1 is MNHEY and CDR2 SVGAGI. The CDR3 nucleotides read TGTGCCAGCAGTTCACCCCGGGCCTCAGATACGCAGTATTTT. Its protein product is CASSSPRASDTQYF.

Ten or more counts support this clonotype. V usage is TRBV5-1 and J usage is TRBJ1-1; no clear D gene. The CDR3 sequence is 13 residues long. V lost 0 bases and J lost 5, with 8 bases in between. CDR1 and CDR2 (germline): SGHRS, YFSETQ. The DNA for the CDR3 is TGCGCCAGCAGCTTGGCAACGAATACTGAAGCTTTCTTT. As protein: CASSLATNTEAFF. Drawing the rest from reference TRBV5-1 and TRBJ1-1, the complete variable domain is KAGVTQTPRYLIKTRGQQVTLSCSPISGHRSVSWYQQTPGQGLQFLFEYFSETQRNKGNFPGRFSGRQFSNSRSEMNVSTLELGDSALYLCASSLATNTEAFFGQGTRLTVV.

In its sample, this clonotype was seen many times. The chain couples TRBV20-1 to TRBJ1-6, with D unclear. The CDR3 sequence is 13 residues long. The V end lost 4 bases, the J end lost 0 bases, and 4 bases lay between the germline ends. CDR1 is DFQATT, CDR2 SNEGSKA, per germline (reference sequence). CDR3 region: CSAISSYNSPLHF. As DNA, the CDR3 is TGCAGTGCTATTAGCTCCTATAATTCACCCCTCCACTTT.

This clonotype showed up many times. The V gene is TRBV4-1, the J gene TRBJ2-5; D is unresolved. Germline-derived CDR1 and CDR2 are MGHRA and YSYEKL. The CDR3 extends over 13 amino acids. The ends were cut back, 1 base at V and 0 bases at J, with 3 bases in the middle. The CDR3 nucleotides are TGCGCCAGCAGCCAAGCATACCAAGAGACCCAGTACTTC. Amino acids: CASSQAYQETQYF.